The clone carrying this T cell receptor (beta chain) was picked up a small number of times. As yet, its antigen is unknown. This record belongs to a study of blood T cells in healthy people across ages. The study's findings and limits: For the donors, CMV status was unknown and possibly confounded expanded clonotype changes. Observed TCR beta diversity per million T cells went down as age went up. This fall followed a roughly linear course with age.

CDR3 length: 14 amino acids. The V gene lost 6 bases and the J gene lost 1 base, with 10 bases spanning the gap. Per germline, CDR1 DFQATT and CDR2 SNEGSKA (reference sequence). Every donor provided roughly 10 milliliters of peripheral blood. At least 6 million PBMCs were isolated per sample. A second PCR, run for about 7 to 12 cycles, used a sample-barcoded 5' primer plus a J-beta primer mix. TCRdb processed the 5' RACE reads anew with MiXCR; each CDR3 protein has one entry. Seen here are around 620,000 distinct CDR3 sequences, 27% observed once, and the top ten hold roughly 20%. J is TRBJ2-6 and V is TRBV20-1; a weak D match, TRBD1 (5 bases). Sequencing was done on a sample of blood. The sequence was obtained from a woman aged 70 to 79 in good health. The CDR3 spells CSAPDISGANVLTF. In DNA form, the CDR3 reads TGCAGTGCGCCGGACATTTCTGGGGCCAACGTCCTGACTTTC.